This entry is about one T cell receptor beta chain. The antigen this receptor binds is unknown. The cohort comprised 666 healthy bone marrow donors. At the time of sampling, all cohort members were nominally healthy, though unrecorded immune exposures were likely present. The donor tested CMV seronegative, placing the donor among the roughly 350 seronegative members of the cohort. Every donor gave a peripheral blood sample, and the peripheral blood mononuclear cells from that sample were used for TCR beta sequencing. Genomic DNA extraction from the blood cell samples was performed with the Qiagen DNeasy Blood Extraction Kit. Library generation was performed with the immunoSEQ multiplex PCR assay. For the multiplex PCR, a mixture combining 60 forward primers for TCR Vbeta segments and 13 reverse primers for TCR Jbeta segments was used. The CDR3 region of rearranged TCR beta genes was amplified from genomic DNA with a multiplex PCR assay. Amplified TCR beta libraries were sequenced as 87-base-pair reads on the Illumina HiSeq System. Per the source publication's procedure: Across the 500 to 750 repertoires, a later analysis counted approximately 83 million unique TCR beta chains, approximately 12 million of which were shared by at least two donors. Raw reads were error-corrected and collapsed into unique sequences by a nearest-neighbor algorithm in which closely related sequences were merged to remove PCR and sequencing errors. V, D and J gene segments were assigned by aligning CDR3 sequences to IMGT reference sequences. Each retained sequence needed at least a six-nucleotide match to both a V gene segment and a J gene segment. A rearrangement was called productive if the CDR3 had no stop codons and remained in frame with V and J, and every other rearrangement was called non-productive. CDR3 was defined by IMGT convention, running from the second conserved V-encoded cysteine to the conserved J-encoded phenylalanine. The earlier analysis of 587 of the donors excluded sequences that lacked an unambiguous match to a single V gene segment. In an earlier analysis of approximately 550 of the donors, V segments were called functional above 56.7% productive rearrangements and were called segregating when the between-donor standard deviation exceeded 5%. A statistical classification framework was built for diagnosing cytomegalovirus status from the catalog of TCR beta chain sequences. A later analysis assigned V and J genes by comparing TCR nucleotide sequences with IMGT/GENE-DB human TR gene sequences. Using the TCRdist pipeline, a later analysis assigned CDR3 sequences along with most-parsimonious VDJ recombination scenarios. In a later analysis, every TCR beta chain was defined by the combination of its CDR3 amino acid sequence and its V-gene family, and reads without a unique V-gene family were dropped. To address suspected cross-contamination and a sequencing artifact, a later analysis removed several hundred highly shared, low-generation-probability nucleotide sequences. In a later analysis, a clonal expansion index for each public chain was calculated from normalized within-repertoire ranks of inferred template counts. A later analysis computed generation probabilities with a VDJ recombination model fitted to out-of-frame rearrangements, and checked the results against IGoR. In a later analysis, hypergeometric tests were used to score TCR-TCR, TCR-HLA and TCR-CMV co-occurrence, with a repertoire-size bias correction applied to TCR pairs. In a later analysis, false discovery rates were estimated by permuting HLA or CMV assignments 20 times. In a later analysis, co-occurring TCRs were grouped with DBSCAN, and TCRdist sequence similarity was added when clustering was performed within HLA-allele-positive subsets. Repertoires with fewer than 30,000 or more than 120,000 public chains, plus five repertoires with anomalous nucleotide sharing, were excluded from co-occurrence clustering. Held by TCRdb, this immuneACCESS table contains in-frame sequences only and omits some clones. Under half of the omission traces to an unresolved V gene where checked; the cause of the rest is unknown. The V and J calls and clone size are taken from that table; D and trimming were inferred from the DNA. The sample table includes some 120,000 clones. The top ten constitute around 3.9% of the sample.

CDR3 length: 14 amino acids, cysteine to phenylalanine. Only the CDR3 region is kept as DNA, spanning 42 bases read in frame from base 1. V is pruned by 5 bases and J by 6 bases, leaving 7 bases of the junction without a gene match. Reading the germline V gene (reference sequence) gives CDR1 PRHDT and CDR2 FYEKMQ. The sample belongs to a study of cytomegalovirus exposure and HLA in healthy donors (dated by TCRdb to 2015 to 2018). Regarding the complete study: An earlier analysis of some 620 of the donors reported 276 Gb of sequence data and around 120 million unique TCR beta sequences obtained from about 200 million T cells. Four or five DR-DQ haplotypes were handled as single units for association and clustering, since linkage in the cohort was strong. Every repertoire in the discovery cohort had been generated on one and the same sequencing platform. Rather than using new phenotypic data, the later analysis identified candidate immune exposures from TCR beta sequences and from how often those sequences occurred across donors. HLA typing covered class I and class II loci at four-digit resolution. In addition to the first cohort of several hundred subjects, a separate validation cohort of 120 different subjects was used. On average, around 240,000 unique TCR beta nucleotide sequences were sequenced per donor among 398 genotyped donors of the cohort, with roughly 18% of those sequences being non-productive. The T cell repertoires of 670 or so subjects were profiled by immunosequencing and related to cytomegalovirus serostatus. To predict cytomegalovirus infection status, the study combined high-throughput TCR immunosequencing, statistical association of individual TCRs with disease status, and machine learning. The study aimed to test whether cataloging public T cell receptors could reveal signatures of past pathogen exposure. The genetic ancestry cluster associated with self-reported Caucasian donors included over 80% of the 300 to 400 genotyped donors. A later genetic analysis used genome-wide SNP genotypes for about 55% of the 666 donors, treating that subset as a discovery cohort. Alongside the repertoire data, information on donor age, sex, ethnicity and CMV serostatus was compiled. An earlier analysis of around 540 of the donors applied high-throughput TCR beta sequencing to assess whether each TCR beta V gene segment acted as functional or pseudogenic. An early release that covered about 600 HLA-typed donors contained approximately 290 gigabases of sequencing data and tens of millions of unique TCR sequences. Typing coverage varied by locus: roughly 629-630 donors for A, B, C, DRB1 and DQB1; 500 to 550 for DQA1; more than 600 for DPA1; approximately 450 for DPB1. A later analysis re-analyzed previously published TCR beta repertoires from about 730 donors and added high-resolution HLA genotyping to study TCR occurrence patterns.

The paper as a whole reports these results and caveats: In a later analysis, some 17,000 TCR beta sequences were associated with specific HLA alleles at a false discovery rate of 0.05. In the study, some 180 TCR beta chains were listed as associated with cytomegalovirus. A cluster of highly shared sequence variants was judged likely to represent a technical artifact of the sequencing pipeline. When HLA alleles, especially DR and DQ, strongly co-occurred, attributing TCR associations to individual alleles was difficult. According to a later analysis, parvovirus B19, influenza, CMV and Epstein-Barr virus appeared linked to several top co-occurrence clusters. Presence/absence analyses assumed roughly uniform sequencing depth across donors, an assumption that may not hold. Linkage disequilibrium might explain the correlated functional status among segregating V segments, but an unknown experimental factor could not be ruled out. Some 15 rarely observed V segments, including chromosome 9 orphons, were excluded from the earlier analysis of just under 600 of the donors because counts were too low. The classifier was reported to diagnose cytomegalovirus status with high specificity and sensitivity in both the original and validation cohorts. Compared with equally common non-associated chains, HLA-associated TCR beta chains in a later analysis were more clonally expanded and had lower generation probabilities. CMV serostatus was the only immune exposure information available for the cohort. In an earlier analysis of several hundred of the donors, most TCR beta V segments were observed in productive rearrangements about 90% or about 30% of the time, broadly matching IMGT annotations. Some IMGT-functional V segments, including TRBV6-2 and TRBV6-3, could not be distinguished by the 87-base-pair reads and were therefore excluded. In a later analysis, TCR association rates were found to vary across HLA loci, with the most associated TCRs seen for DRB1 alleles and the fewest for HLA-C alleles. A further reported finding was that TCR beta sequences accurately predicted the HLA-A and HLA-B alleles for most subjects in the first cohort. In a later genetic analysis, a missense DCLRE1C variant was associated with V-gene and J-gene trimming of TCR beta chains, and the association was replicated in an independent cohort. The cohort was sequenced for TCR beta chains only, and without alpha or paired-chain data the features that could be detected were limited. A later analysis found that most CMV-associated TCR beta chains appeared HLA-restricted, with HLA associations seemingly driven largely by CMV exposure. It was suggested by the authors that the approach could potentially be generalized to other disease states and immunological phenotypes. In a later genetic analysis, fewer N-insertions in productive TCRs were reported among donors in an Asian-associated ancestry cluster than the roughly 700-donor mean. A few of the identified cytomegalovirus-associated TCR beta chains were confirmed in vitro to be specific for cytomegalovirus antigens. HLA typing was unavailable for some donors at each locus, so association tests used only the typed subset. Most TCR sequences were observed very rarely across donors, whereas some public TCRs were present in many individuals.

The receptor chain draws on TRBV13 and TRBJ2-1, and 7 junctional nucleotides match TRBD1. Input material: PBMCs. The sequence derives from a man aged 18 to 29 in good health and CMV-seronegative. The CDR3 protein is CASSATGPGNEQFF. The DNA sequence follows: TGTGCCAGCAGCGCGACAGGGCCGGGCAATGAGCAGTTCTTC.